This passage covers 3 T cell receptor beta chains from one sample sequenced in a study of cytomegalovirus exposure and HLA in healthy donors. The PCR had 60 Vbeta and 13 Jbeta primers. Sequenced by immunoSEQ multiplex PCR; TCRdb stores in-frame clones only, minus some. In all, the sample yields some 110,000 clones. The sequenced sample was PBMCs. Receptors originate from a man aged 25-45 years in good health and CMV-seronegative.

V usage is TRBV5-4 and J usage is TRBJ1-2, with 7 bases that match TRBD1. V dropped 0 bases and J dropped 5; count of bases not matched to a gene: 7. CDR1 and CDR2 (germline): SGHNT, YYREEE (reference sequence). CDR3 length equals 15 residues. The CDR3 sequence is CASSLEKGGVYGYTF. CDR3 bases: TGTGCCAGCAGCTTGGAGAAAGGGGGCGTTTATGGCTACACCTTC.

The CDR3 DNA reads TGTGCCAGCAGCCCTAGTGTTGGCACTGAAGCTTTCTTT. Amino acid sequence: CASSPSVGTEAFF. The rearrangement links TRBV28 to TRBJ1-1; D unclear. CDR1 and CDR2 (germline): MDHEN, SYDVKM. Trimming cost V 6 bases and J 4 bases, with 12 bases left between them. CDR3 length: 13 residues.

This chain joins TRBV14 and TRBJ2-3, with D uncertain. V was pared by 3 bases and J by 0 bases, with 13 bases between. The germline gives CDR1 SGHDN, CDR2 FVKESK. The CDR3 is 16 residues long. CDR3 bases: TGTGCCAGCAGCCATTGGGCCGAGTCTAGCACAGATACGCAGTATTTT. As protein: CASSHWAESSTDTQYF. The entire variable domain, with the rest obtained from reference TRBV14 and TRBJ2-3, is as follows: EAGVTQFPSHSVIEKGQTVTLRCDPISGHDNLYWYRRVMGKEIKFLLHFVKESKQDESGMPNNRFLAERTGGTYSTLKVQPAELEDSGVYFCASSHWAESSTDTQYFGPGTRLTVL.